This T cell receptor (beta chain) was sequenced during a study of blood T cell repertoires in COVID-19 (dated by TCRdb to the early 2020s). Study-wide context: Collaborator samples came from the United States, Italy and Spain and covered acute and convalescent phases of COVID-19. The material from the prospective study consisted of cDNA or gDNA derived from T cells, B-cell-depleted T cells, or PBMCs. Subjects who had been exposed to COVID-19, were actively infected with it, or had recovered from it provided the deeply sampled blood TCRbeta repertoires that made up the dataset. The repertoires were made available in a free public database intended to serve as a resource for research on the immune response to SARS-CoV-2. The samples were drawn from the first 160 participants of the ongoing ImmuneRACE study and from 950 to 1,500 subjects provided by 6 global collaborators. Nearly every sample came with metadata listing a de-identified subject ID, COVID-19 status, age in years and sex. Where HLA class I and class II types were available, the types were taken from metadata supplied by the sample provider, not from assay-based typing.

General findings and caveats noted by the study authors: The amount of clinical and demographic metadata varied by source and participant and was provided uncurated.

TCRbeta CDR3 regions were amplified from genomic DNA using the immunoSEQ Assay, a bias-controlled multiplex PCR. Per the original workflow: The number of nucleated cells in each sample was estimated by amplification of reference gene primers within the assay. To quantify the absolute abundance of each unique TCRbeta CDR3 rearrangement, sequence reads were collapsed and filtered. For each sample, productive Simpson clonality was calculated by taking the square root of Simpson's diversity index across productive rearrangements. TCRdb retrieved this table from immuneACCESS and kept in-frame rearrangements only. Not all clones are present; in checked studies, unresolved V genes account for under half, and no reason is known for the remainder. Clonal size and the V and J genes are those of that table, whereas D and trimming came from the DNA. The sample data list about 180,000 clones, and about 84% of these were observed just once. The ten largest account for over 7.5% of the sample.

As concerns this clone: Its cognate antigen has yet to be identified. The sample holds no much larger clone one base away, and base qualities are not on file.

Participants in the prospective study were enrolled through a virtual design, were aged roughly 18 to 95 years, and lived in 24 United States geographic areas. In the prospective study, participants were assigned to cohorts based on the clinical history participants reported in a screening survey and a study questionnaire. For ImmuneRACE Cohort 3, a participant was defined as recovered based on two consecutive negative NP/OP PCR tests, clearance by a healthcare professional, or resolution of symptoms. Mobile phlebotomists in the prospective study collected whole blood, serum and a nasopharyngeal or oropharyngeal swab from every participant. Prospective study participants could optionally give additional blood draws and questionnaires over an approximately two-month period. Prospective study blood samples were shipped either frozen or at room temperature before DNA extraction. Sequenced sample: PBMCs or T cells enriched from blood (not recorded which). The TCR sequence derives from a woman in her 30s who had recovered from COVID-19.

Here the CDR3 is given as CASSKDDRLETQYF. The DNA is as follows: TGTGCCAGCAGCAAGGACGACAGGTTGGAGACCCAGTACTTC. The receptor chain draws on TRBV13 and TRBJ2-5, and the D gene may be TRBD1, 6 bases matching. The V end loses 5 bases and the J end loses 5 bases, and a stretch of 15 bases separates them. The germline V gene (reference sequence) sets CDR1 to PRHDT and CDR2 to FYEKMQ. Reading from cysteine to phenylalanine, the CDR3 counts 14 amino acids. Only the CDR3 portion is preserved as DNA: 42 bases, with reading frame beginning at the first base. The entire variable domain, with the stretches around the CDR3 drawn from the reference TRBV13 and TRBJ2-5 proteins, is AAGVIQSPRHLIKEKRETATLKCYPIPRHDTVYWYQQGPGQDPQFLISFYEKMQSDKGSIPDRFSAQQFSDYHSELNMSSLELGDSALYFCASSKDDRLETQYFGPGTRLLVL.